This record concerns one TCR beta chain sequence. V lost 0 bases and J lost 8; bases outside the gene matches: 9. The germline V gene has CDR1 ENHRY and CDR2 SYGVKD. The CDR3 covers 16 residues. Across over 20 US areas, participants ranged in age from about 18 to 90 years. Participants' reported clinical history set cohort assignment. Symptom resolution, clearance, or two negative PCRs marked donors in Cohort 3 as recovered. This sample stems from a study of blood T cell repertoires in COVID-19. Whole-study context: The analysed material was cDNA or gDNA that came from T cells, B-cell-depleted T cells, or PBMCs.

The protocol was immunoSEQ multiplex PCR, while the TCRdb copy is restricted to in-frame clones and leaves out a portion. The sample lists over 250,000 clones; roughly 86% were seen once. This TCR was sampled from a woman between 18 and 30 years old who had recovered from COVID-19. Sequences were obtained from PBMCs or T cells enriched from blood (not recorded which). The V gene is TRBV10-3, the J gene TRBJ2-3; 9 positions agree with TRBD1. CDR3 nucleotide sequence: TGTGCCATCAGTGAGTCCTCGGGACAGGGTGGTGTTACGCAGTATTTT. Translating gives CAISESSGQGGVTQYF.